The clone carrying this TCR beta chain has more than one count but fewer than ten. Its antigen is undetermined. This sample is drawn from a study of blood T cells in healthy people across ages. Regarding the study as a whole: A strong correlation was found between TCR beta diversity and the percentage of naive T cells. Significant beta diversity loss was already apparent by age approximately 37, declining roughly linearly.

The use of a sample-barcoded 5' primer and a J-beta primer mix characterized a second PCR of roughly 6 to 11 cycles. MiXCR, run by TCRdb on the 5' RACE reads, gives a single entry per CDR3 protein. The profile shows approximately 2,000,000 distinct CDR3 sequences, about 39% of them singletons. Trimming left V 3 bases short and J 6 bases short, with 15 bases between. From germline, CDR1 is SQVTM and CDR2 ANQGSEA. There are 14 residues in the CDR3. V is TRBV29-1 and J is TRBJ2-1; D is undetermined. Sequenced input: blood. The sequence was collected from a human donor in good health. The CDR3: CSVEYGNLGNEQFF. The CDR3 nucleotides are TGCAGCGTTGAGTATGGCAATCTAGGCAATGAGCAGTTCTTC.